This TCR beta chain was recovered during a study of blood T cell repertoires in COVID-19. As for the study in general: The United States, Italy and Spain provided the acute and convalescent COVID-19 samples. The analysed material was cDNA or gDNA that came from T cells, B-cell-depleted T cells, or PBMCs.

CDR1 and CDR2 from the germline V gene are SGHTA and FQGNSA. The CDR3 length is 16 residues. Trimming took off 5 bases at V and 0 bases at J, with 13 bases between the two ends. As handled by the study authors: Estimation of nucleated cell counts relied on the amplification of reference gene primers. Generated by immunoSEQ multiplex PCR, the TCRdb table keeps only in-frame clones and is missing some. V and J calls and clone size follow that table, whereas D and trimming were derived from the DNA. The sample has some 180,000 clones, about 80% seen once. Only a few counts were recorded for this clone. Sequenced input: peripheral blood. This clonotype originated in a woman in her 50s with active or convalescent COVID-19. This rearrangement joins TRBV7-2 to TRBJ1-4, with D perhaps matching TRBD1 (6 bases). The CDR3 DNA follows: TGTGCCAGCAGCACGGGACACCAAGCAACTAATGAAAAACTGTTTTTT. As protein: CASSTGHQATNEKLFF.